The 27 T cell receptor beta chains below were found in one sample sequenced in a study of cytomegalovirus exposure and HLA in healthy donors. Researchers ran the PCR with 60 Vbeta and 13 Jbeta primers. The table came from immunoSEQ multiplex PCR; TCRdb's copy has only in-frame clones and leaves some out. This sample has about 110,000 clones, with approximately 80% found just once. The specimen sequenced was PBMCs. Receptors originate from a man between 60 and 70 years old in good health and CMV-seronegative.

This clone was detected only a few times. The V and J genes are TRBV29-1 and TRBJ2-3; 7 positions agree with TRBD2. Germline V gives CDR1 SQVTM, CDR2 ANQGSEA. The CDR3 has 13 residues. Trimming took 4 bases from V and 6 from J; bases not matched to a gene: 7. The CDR3 DNA follows: TGCAGCGTTGGGGGGGGGTTCGAGGATACGCAGTATTTT. Encoded protein: CSVGGGFEDTQYF.

This chain connects TRBV29-1 to TRBJ2-2, with unresolved D. The length of the CDR3 is 12 residues. Germline lookup yields CDR1 SQVTM and CDR2 ANQGSEA. With 3 bases removed from V and 0 bases from J, the gap between germline ends came to 2 bases. The CDR3 here is CSVDSNTGELFF. DNA for the CDR3: TGCAGCGTTGACTCGAACACCGGGGAGCTGTTTTTT.

The chain employs TRBV7-2 and TRBJ1-6; 7 bases line up with TRBD1. The junction had 4 bases not matched to a gene; V was cut back by 2 bases and J by 3 bases. CDR3 size: 16 residues. CDR1 is SGHTA and CDR2 is FQGNSA in the germline V gene. CDR3 coding DNA: TGTGCCAGCAGCTTAACGACAGGGTTCTATAATTCACCCCTCCACTTT. This encodes CASSLTTGFYNSPLHF.

This clone came up a few times. The DNA of the CDR3 is TGTGCCATCAAGGGGACAGGGGTTGGAAACACCATATATTTT. Amino acid sequence: CAIKGTGVGNTIYF. This sequence joins TRBV10-3 and TRBJ1-3; 10 bases match TRBD1. The germline V gene encodes CDR1 ENHRY and CDR2 SYGVKD. V shed 7 bases, J shed 3 bases, and the junction held 3 bases outside the gene matches. CDR3 length: 14 amino acids.

The V call is TRBV5-5, the J call TRBJ1-6; TRBD1 is a possible D gene (6 bases). CDR3 length equals 18 residues. From germline, CDR1 is SGHKS and CDR2 YYEKEE (reference sequence). With 4 bases removed from V and 4 bases from J, the gap between germline ends came to 21 bases. DNA for the CDR3: TGTGCCAGCAGCCACCCGGGGGGCCGAGGGCCTTATAATTCACCCCTCCACTTT. Translating gives CASSHPGGRGPYNSPLHF.

V and J are TRBV7-9 and TRBJ1-2; 8 bases map to TRBD1. V trimming: 6 bases; J trimming: 8 bases; junction bases outside the gene matches: 11. The CDR3 has 14 amino acids. Germline CDR1 reads SEHNR; CDR2 reads FQNEAQ (reference sequence). CDR3 residues: CASRKPQGAQGYTF. The CDR3 bases are TGTGCCAGCAGGAAACCGCAGGGGGCGCAGGGCTACACCTTC.

V usage is TRBV7-9 and J usage is TRBJ2-3, with D perhaps matching TRBD1 (5 bases). CDR3 size: 12 residues. The ends were cut back, 5 bases at V and 6 bases at J, with 9 bases in the middle. Germline assignment: CDR1 SEHNR and CDR2 FQNEAQ (reference sequence). The CDR3 nucleotides are TGTGCCAGCAGCATCAGGGTGGATACGCAGTATTTT. Translation gives CASSIRVDTQYF.

The V gene is TRBV5-6, the J gene TRBJ2-1; 10 bases fit TRBD2. This CDR3 comprises 15 residues. The germline CDR1 and CDR2 sequences are SGHDT and YYEEEE. Trimming at V came to 5 bases and at J to 8 bases, leaving 10 bases not matched to a gene. In DNA, the CDR3 is TGTGCCAGCAGTTTCAGCGGGGGGGCCTTTTATGAGCAGTTCTTC. It encodes CASSFSGGAFYEQFF.

This chain links TRBV18 with TRBJ2-3; 7 bases are shared with TRBD1. Trimming cost V 4 bases and J 1 base; bases outside gene matches: 5. This CDR3 is 15 amino acids long. Germline values: CDR1 KGHSH, CDR2 LQKENI. CDR3 sequence (DNA): TGTGCCAGCTCACTCACAGGGGCACGCACAGATACGCAGTATTTT. This codes for CASSLTGARTDTQYF.

The chain has TRBV28 and TRBJ1-3; 8 positions agree with TRBD1. V dropped 6 bases and J dropped 3; count of bases not matched to a gene: 13. Germline V gene sequence: CDR1 MDHEN, CDR2 SYDVKM. The CDR3 covers 17 residues. CDR3 amino acids: CASRETGGIVFGNTIYF. DNA of the CDR3: TGTGCCAGCAGAGAAACAGGGGGGATTGTATTTGGAAACACCATATATTTT.

V gene TRBV6-5 combines with J gene TRBJ1-1; D gene ambiguous. V lost 2 bases and J lost 0, with 10 bases in between. Germline CDR1 is MNHEY and CDR2 is SVGAGI. The CDR3 extends over 15 amino acids. Here the CDR3 DNA reads TGTGCCAGCAGTTACGGTCCGGAGATGAACACTGAAGCTTTCTTT. Protein: CASSYGPEMNTEAFF.

The V call is TRBV6-1, the J call TRBJ2-3, with 13 positions matching TRBD2. CDR3 length: 15 residues. Germline values: CDR1 MNHNS, CDR2 SASEGT. The junction had 4 bases not matched to a gene; V was cut back by 6 bases and J by 4 bases. CDR3 coding DNA: TGTGCCAGCAGCGGGACTAGCGGGGAACCAGATACGCAGTATTTT. Translated: CASSGTSGEPDTQYF.

The genes are TRBV28 and TRBJ2-5, with D perhaps TRBD2 (5 bases). The CDR3 length is 10 residues. V dropped 10 bases and J dropped 5 bases, with 8 bases sitting between them. CDR1 MDHEN and CDR2 SYDVKM come from the germline V gene. CDR3 sequence: CATRGETQYF. The CDR3 nucleotides are TGTGCCACCCGCGGGGAGACCCAGTACTTC.

The genes are TRBV18 and TRBJ1-3, with D unclear. V lost 3 bases to trimming and J lost 2 bases, with 11 bases between them. In germline, CDR1 is KGHSH, CDR2 LQKENI. This CDR3 is 15 amino acids long. CDR3 nucleotide sequence: TGTGCCAGCTCACCCCGCCTAGATACTGGAAACACCATATATTTT. It translates to CASSPRLDTGNTIYF.

The V call is TRBV7-2, the J call TRBJ2-3; D not certain. Germline CDR1 and CDR2: SGHTA and FQGNSA. The ends were cut back, 6 bases at V and 4 bases at J, with 14 bases in the middle. CDR3 length: 14 amino acids. DNA of the CDR3: TGTGCCAGCAGTCCCCCCCAGACTGCAGATACGCAGTATTTT. As protein: CASSPPQTADTQYF.

This chain uses TRBV19 with TRBJ2-4; 9 bases line up with TRBD2. The germline CDR1 and CDR2 sequences are LNHDA and SQIVND (reference sequence). The CDR3 spans 15 residues. V lost 1 base to trimming and J lost 7 bases; unmatched junction nucleotides: 5. CDR3 sequence (DNA): TGTGCCAGTAGTATAGGGGGCGGGGGGGCGAACATTCAGTACTTC. Translating it yields CASSIGGGGANIQYF.

The chain joins TRBV25-1 to TRBJ2-1, with a tentative D call TRBD1 (5 bases). Between the trimmed V and J ends, which lost 2 bases and 8 bases, there was a span of 7 bases. The CDR3 totals 12 residues. CDR1 and CDR2 (germline): MGHDK, SYGVNS. CDR3 sequence (DNA): TGTGCCAGCAGTGAACAGGGATATGAGCAGTTCTTC. Protein product: CASSEQGYEQFF.

The genes are TRBV5-1 and TRBJ1-4; 7 bases agree with TRBD1. This CDR3 is 15 amino acids long. Trimming at V came to 0 bases and at J to 3 bases, leaving 2 bases not matched to a gene. Per germline, CDR1 SGHRS and CDR2 YFSETQ. CDR3 protein: CASSLGDRANEKLFF. CDR3 sequence (DNA): TGCGCCAGCAGCTTGGGGGACAGAGCTAATGAAAAACTGTTTTTT.

The rearrangement joins TRBV25-1 to TRBJ2-3; 7 positions match TRBD1. Losses at the gene ends were 4 bases for V and 1 base for J; bases not matched to a gene: 5. Germline V gene sequence: CDR1 MGHDK, CDR2 SYGVNS. CDR3 length equals 15 residues. The CDR3 bases are TGTGCCAGCAGTGGGGGGACAGCAGGCACAGATACGCAGTATTTT. Amino acid sequence: CASSGGTAGTDTQYF.

This clone was seen a handful of times. The V gene is TRBV7-8, the J gene TRBJ2-7; D perhaps matches TRBD2 (5 bases). V lost 1 base to trimming and J lost 3 bases, with 10 bases between them. The CDR3 loop spans 14 amino acids. The germline CDR1 and CDR2 sequences are SGHVS and FQNEAQ. In DNA, the CDR3 is TGTGCCAGCAGCTTAGAGCGGAGCCGCTACGAGCAGTACGTC. The encoded protein is CASSLERSRYEQYV.

The chain uses TRBV7-3 and TRBJ2-5; D possibly corresponds to TRBD1 (7 bases). Germline V gene lookup returns CDR1 SGHTA and CDR2 FQGTGA. Trimming removed 5 bases at V and 0 bases at J, with 10 bases between. This CDR3 comprises 14 residues. The CDR3 reads CASSPGGYQETQYF. The CDR3 nucleotides are TGTGCCAGCAGCCCAGGGGGGTACCAAGAGACCCAGTACTTC.

This chain links TRBV10-2 with TRBJ1-1; the match to TRBD1 covers 8 bases. The CDR3 runs 14 residues. Germline assignment: CDR1 WSHSY and CDR2 SAAADI. The junction had 2 bases not matched to a gene; V was cut back by 2 bases and J by 3 bases. The CDR3 sequence: CASSETGGDTEAFF. As DNA, the CDR3 is TGCGCCAGCAGTGAGACAGGGGGGGACACTGAAGCTTTCTTT.

The chain joins TRBV5-1 to TRBJ2-5, with D unresolved. V dropped 1 base and J dropped 5 bases, with 9 bases sitting between them. This CDR3 is built from 13 residues. The germline CDR1 and CDR2 sequences are SGHRS and YFSETQ. CDR3 sequence (DNA): TGCGCCAGCAGCTTGCAGGTAGAGGAGACCCAGTACTTC. Protein product: CASSLQVEETQYF.

This clone was picked up one time. The chain combines TRBV6-4 with TRBJ2-2; perhaps TRBD2 as D (6 bases). Trimming stripped 8 bases from V and 6 bases from J, with 13 bases between. Germline-derived CDR1 and CDR2 are MRHNA and SNTAGT. This CDR3 contains 13 residues. The CDR3 DNA follows: TGTGCCAGCTCGACTAGTTCTGCCGGGGAGCTGTTTTTT. The encoded protein is CASSTSSAGELFF.

CDR3 in amino acids: CASSILTGEAFF. CDR3 DNA sequence: TGTGCCAGTAGTATACTAACGGGGGAAGCTTTCTTT. The J gene is TRBJ1-1, the V gene TRBV19; no firm D call. Germline lookup yields CDR1 LNHDA and CDR2 SQIVND (reference sequence). Trimming cost V 2 bases and J 8 bases, with 9 bases left between them. The CDR3 has 12 amino acids.

The rearrangement joins TRBV5-6 to TRBJ1-2, with D perhaps TRBD1 (5 bases). With 7 bases removed from V and 6 bases from J, the gap between germline ends came to 25 bases. This CDR3 is built from 16 residues. Per germline, CDR1 SGHDT and CDR2 YYEEEE. The CDR3 protein is CASGPRTSSIPDGYTF. CDR3 in DNA: TGTGCCAGCGGACCCCGGACATCCAGTATACCGGATGGCTACACCTTC.

This clone came up a few times. The chain uses TRBV7-2 and TRBJ2-3, with a tentative D call TRBD2 (5 bases). The ends were cut back, 5 bases at V and 6 bases at J, with 12 bases in the middle. The CDR3 covers 13 residues. The germline V gene has CDR1 SGHTA and CDR2 FQGNSA. The CDR3 DNA sequence: TGTGCCAGCAGCCAGAGGGTTTCGGATACGCAGTATTTT. The encoded protein is CASSQRVSDTQYF.